One and the same sample provided the 28 T cell receptor beta chains below, sequenced in a study of cytomegalovirus exposure and HLA in healthy donors. The PCR employed 60 Vbeta primers together with 13 Jbeta primers. Clones were read by immunoSEQ multiplex PCR, and TCRdb kept only the in-frame ones, dropping some. The sample includes about 150,000 clones, roughly four fifths of them seen just once. The sequenced sample consisted of PBMCs. Receptors were obtained from a male donor in good health and CMV-seronegative.

As to this clone: One junction end does not reproduce the germline sequence, and a read error may be involved. This rearrangement joins TRBV7-9 to TRBJ1-1; 9 bases match TRBD1. Per germline, CDR1 SEHNR and CDR2 FQNEAQ (reference sequence). CDR3 length: 18 residues. Here the CDR3 reads CSSSLRVRTGVKNTEAFF. CDR3 sequence (DNA): TGTTCCAGCAGCTTAAGGGTGCGGACAGGGGTCAAAAACACTGAAGCTTTCTTT.

The chain couples TRBV7-3 to TRBJ1-1, with TRBD1 as a possible D gene (6 bases). CDR1 and CDR2 from the germline V gene are SGHTA and FQGTGA. V dropped 5 bases and J dropped 1 base, with 8 bases sitting between them. This CDR3 contains 13 residues. The CDR3 loop is CASSRGANTEAFF. The CDR3 coding sequence is TGTGCCAGCAGCCGGGGGGCGAACACTGAAGCTTTCTTT. The variable domain in full, completed from reference TRBV7-3 and TRBJ1-1, reads GAGVSQTPSNKVTEKGKYVELRCDPISGHTALYWYRQSLGQGPEFLIYFQGTGAADDSGLPNDRFFAVRPEGSVSTLKIQRTERGDSAVYLCASSRGANTEAFFGQGTRLTVV.

This clone was recorded only once. The rearrangement links TRBV20-1 to TRBJ1-2; D not resolved. The CDR3 is 10 residues long. V lost 3 bases, J lost 7 bases, and 6 bases lay in between. Germline assignment: CDR1 DFQATT and CDR2 SNEGSKA (reference sequence). The CDR3 DNA sequence: TGCAGTGCTAGTGTAGCTGGCTACACCTTC. This translates into CSASVAGYTF.

V and J are TRBV5-1 and TRBJ2-1; D perhaps matches TRBD1 (6 bases). Trimming took 1 base from V and 7 from J, leaving 9 bases between them. Per the germline V gene, CDR1 is SGHRS and CDR2 is YFSETQ. This CDR3 has 13 residues. The CDR3 spells CASSLPDRNEQFF. CDR3 coding DNA: TGCGCCAGCAGCTTGCCTGACAGGAATGAGCAGTTCTTC. The full variable domain, completed using reference TRBV5-1 and TRBJ2-1, is KAGVTQTPRYLIKTRGQQVTLSCSPISGHRSVSWYQQTPGQGLQFLFEYFSETQRNKGNFPGRFSGRQFSNSRSEMNVSTLELGDSALYLCASSLPDRNEQFFGPGTRLTVL.

As DNA, the CDR3 is TGTGCCAGCAGCCCCAACGGGGGTGTAGGCAATGAGCAGTTCTTC. This translates into CASSPNGGVGNEQFF. The chain uses TRBV5-4 and TRBJ2-1, with TRBD2 as a possible D gene (6 bases). There are 15 residues in the CDR3. V was shortened by 4 bases and J by 6 bases, with 17 bases between the two germline ends. CDR1 is SGHNT and CDR2 is YYREEE in the germline V gene (reference sequence).

V usage is TRBV5-1 and J usage is TRBJ1-2, with 9 bases that match TRBD1. This CDR3 region has 13 residues. Germline values: CDR1 SGHRS, CDR2 YFSETQ. Germline trimming cut 4 bases from V and 6 bases from J; bases unmatched to any gene: 4. The CDR3 region has the DNA TGCGCCAGCAGCGCCACAGGGGGCCATGGCTACACCTTC. This sequence encodes CASSATGGHGYTF.

V gene TRBV16 combines with J gene TRBJ2-7; 10 nucleotides agree with TRBD1. Germline V gene lookup returns CDR1 KGHSY and CDR2 FQNENV. V lost 4 bases and J lost 4; bases outside the gene matches: 10. The CDR3 is 16 amino acids. CDR3 sequence (DNA): TGTGCCAGCAGCCGTGGCCTTTTGGGACAGGGGTACGAGCAGTACTTC. Translated: CASSRGLLGQGYEQYF.

The V and J genes are TRBV27 and TRBJ2-5; D might be TRBD2 (6 bases). The J call may be incorrect, as the DNA end agrees better with TRBJ2-7. Germline V gene lookup returns CDR1 MNHEY and CDR2 SMNVEV (reference sequence). This CDR3 spans 15 amino acids. Written as DNA, the CDR3 is TGTGCCAGCAGTCCCACTCCAGGACTATTCTACGAGCAGTACTTC. Translating it yields CASSPTPGLFYEQYF.

This clone was seen just once. The chain carries TRBV19 and TRBJ2-7; D uncertain. Germline V gene lookup returns CDR1 LNHDA and CDR2 SQIVND (reference sequence). CDR3 size: 11 residues. The ends were cut back, 5 bases at V and 1 base at J, with 3 bases in the middle. The CDR3 DNA reads as TGTGCCAGTAGTTCATCCTACGAGCAGTACTTC. Protein: CASSSSYEQYF.

CDR3 region: CASSVGDSPYEQYF. CDR3 bases: TGTGCCAGCAGCGTAGGGGACAGCCCCTACGAGCAGTACTTC. The V gene is TRBV5-6, the J gene TRBJ2-7; 7 bases agree with TRBD1. CDR3 length: 14 residues. The V and J ends lost 4 bases and 2 bases, in that order; junction bases with no gene match: 6. The germline gives CDR1 SGHDT, CDR2 YYEEEE.

Points on this clone: A junction end diverges from the germline sequence, so it may reflect a read error. The chain uses TRBV6-5 and TRBJ2-1; 10 nucleotides agree with TRBD2. Germline assignment: CDR1 MNHEY and CDR2 SVGAGI. The CDR3 spans 15 residues. The CDR3 spells CAGSYLSGRSNEQFF. CDR3 nucleotide sequence: TGTGCCGGCAGTTACCTTAGCGGGAGGTCCAATGAGCAGTTCTTC.

The rearrangement uses TRBV6-5 and TRBJ1-1; 9 bases line up with TRBD1. Trimming at V came to 6 bases and at J to 2 bases, leaving 7 bases not matched to a gene. The CDR3 consists of 15 residues. Germline V lookup: CDR1 MNHEY, CDR2 SVGAGI. CDR3 residues: CASRPTGGLNTEAFF. In DNA, the CDR3 is TGTGCCAGCAGACCAACAGGGGGCTTAAACACTGAAGCTTTCTTT.

This clone has only one observation. This chain connects TRBV2 to TRBJ2-5; TRBD2 aligns across 8 bases. Per the germline V gene, CDR1 is SNHLY and CDR2 is FYNNEI. CDR3 length equals 15 residues. The trim removed 4 bases at V and 4 bases at J, leaving 8 bases unmatched. The CDR3 nucleotides read TGTGCCAGCAGTGTAAACCGGGGGGGCACAGAGACCCAGTACTTC. Its translation: CASSVNRGGTETQYF.

V and J are TRBV29-1 and TRBJ2-2; no reliable D call. Germline CDR1 is SQVTM and CDR2 is ANQGSEA. The length of the CDR3 is 13 residues. V shed 3 bases and J shed 4 bases, with 9 bases lying between them. The CDR3 is CSVDISGTGELFF. CDR3 DNA sequence: TGCAGCGTTGATATCAGTGGCACCGGGGAGCTGTTTTTT.

The count of this clone is one. CDR3 amino acids: CASSYQGGGATNEKLFF. As DNA, the CDR3 is TGTGCCAGCTCCTACCAAGGGGGCGGTGCAACTAATGAAAAACTGTTTTTT. V gene TRBV18 combines with J gene TRBJ1-4; 7 nucleotides match TRBD1. This CDR3 region has 17 residues. Trimming cost V 6 bases and J 0 bases; bases outside gene matches: 10. The V gene's germline CDR1 is KGHSH and CDR2 LQKENI.

The chain links TRBV6-5 to TRBJ1-6; D not resolved. The V and J ends lost 9 bases and 10 bases respectively, with 4 bases between them. Germline V gene lookup returns CDR1 MNHEY and CDR2 SVGAGI. The CDR3 spans 9 residues. The chain's CDR3 is CASSSPLHF. For the CDR3, the DNA is TGTGCCAGTTCGTCACCCCTCCACTTT.

This clone was seen once. This rearrangement joins TRBV14 to TRBJ2-3; D not certain. The CDR3 contains 15 residues. Germline V lookup: CDR1 SGHDN, CDR2 FVKESK. V dropped 1 base and J dropped 5 bases, with 13 bases sitting between them. CDR3 coding DNA: TGTGCCAGCAGCCAAGGGTTCGACTCGGGAGATACGCAGTATTTT. Its protein product is CASSQGFDSGDTQYF.

This chain uses TRBV27 with TRBJ2-1, with 10 bases that match TRBD2. The CDR3 is 17 residues long. V lost 4 bases and J lost 6; bases outside the gene matches: 12. Per the germline V gene, CDR1 is MNHEY and CDR2 is SMNVEV (reference sequence). The CDR3 DNA reads as TGTGCCAGCAGTTCCTTTCAGCGGGAGGGCCGGGGCAATGAGCAGTTCTTC. Amino acid sequence: CASSSFQREGRGNEQFF.

This chain connects TRBV5-4 to TRBJ1-2; possible D gene TRBD1, 6 bases. Germline CDR1 reads SGHNT; CDR2 reads YYREEE (reference sequence). The V and J ends lost 1 base and 4 bases respectively, with 8 bases between them. This CDR3 has 13 residues. In DNA, the CDR3 is TGTGCCAGCAGCTTGTCAGGGGCCTATGGCTACACCTTC. This sequence encodes CASSLSGAYGYTF.

The V and J genes are TRBV5-1 and TRBJ1-1; tentative D call: TRBD1 (6 bases). Trimming stripped 5 bases from V and 5 bases from J, with 13 bases between. The CDR3 runs 13 residues. Germline CDR1 and CDR2: SGHRS and YFSETQ. The CDR3 DNA is TGCGCCAGCAGGACAGGTCCGGGGACTGAAGCTTTCTTT. Amino acids: CASRTGPGTEAFF. Full variable domain (outside the CDR3, taken from reference TRBV5-1 and TRBJ1-1): KAGVTQTPRYLIKTRGQQVTLSCSPISGHRSVSWYQQTPGQGLQFLFEYFSETQRNKGNFPGRFSGRQFSNSRSEMNVSTLELGDSALYLCASRTGPGTEAFFGQGTRLTVV.

This rearrangement joins TRBV18 to TRBJ1-1, with 9 bases fitting TRBD1. CDR1 and CDR2 (germline): KGHSH, LQKENI. The CDR3 is 18 residues long. V lost 5 bases and J lost 7; bases outside the gene matches: 20. CDR3 sequence reads: CASSSGEYRGRMNHEAFF. In DNA, the CDR3 is TGTGCCAGCTCATCCGGGGAATACAGGGGGCGGATGAACCATGAAGCTTTCTTT.

The table lists this clone with a count of one. The CDR3 is CASSAQVSGNTIYF. Written as DNA, the CDR3 is TGTGCCAGCAGTGCACAAGTCTCTGGAAACACCATATATTTT. This chain links TRBV25-1 with TRBJ1-3; D is undetermined. Trimming removed 4 bases from V and 0 bases from J, with 7 bases in between. Germline V gene sequence: CDR1 MGHDK, CDR2 SYGVNS. This CDR3 has 14 residues. Together with reference TRBV25-1 and TRBJ1-3, the CDR3 gives the full variable domain: EADIYQTPRYLVIGTGKKITLECSQTMGHDKMYWYQQDPGMELHLIHYSYGVNSTEKGDLSSESTVSRIRTEHFPLTLESARPSHTSQYLCASSAQVSGNTIYFGEGSWLTVV.

The rearrangement joins TRBV5-4 to TRBJ2-3; D unclear. Germline CDR1 and CDR2: SGHNT and YYREEE (reference sequence). With 4 bases removed from V and 3 bases from J, the gap between germline ends came to 9 bases. The CDR3 length is 13 residues. This CDR3 reads CASSVTGTDTQYF. Written as DNA, the CDR3 is TGTGCCAGCAGCGTGACTGGAACAGATACGCAGTATTTT.

The chain links TRBV11-2 to TRBJ1-1, with D possibly matching TRBD1 (6 bases). The CDR3 contains 14 residues. Germline CDR1 and CDR2: SGHAT and FQNNGV. V dropped 5 bases and J dropped 4 bases, with 14 bases sitting between them. Written as DNA, the CDR3 is TGTGCCAGCAGCCCCTCGGGGGGCGTCACTGAAGCTTTCTTT. Encoded protein: CASSPSGGVTEAFF.

The chain joins TRBV9 to TRBJ2-1; D might be TRBD2 (6 bases). The CDR3 extends over 14 amino acids. Deletions cut 0 bases from V and 3 bases from J, with 7 bases between. CDR1 is SGDLS, CDR2 YYNGEE, per germline. The CDR3, as DNA: TGTGCCAGCAGCGTAGACGGGAGCTACAATGAGCAGTTCTTC. It specifies CASSVDGSYNEQFF.

The chain couples TRBV19 to TRBJ2-7, with 7 bases that match TRBD2. Trimming cost V 6 bases and J 2 bases; bases outside gene matches: 4. The CDR3 sequence is 13 residues long. Germline loops: CDR1 LNHDA, CDR2 SQIVND (reference sequence). The CDR3 DNA follows: TGTGCCAGTAGCGGGGGGAAGGCCTACGAGCAGTACTTC. It yields the protein CASSGGKAYEQYF.

The gene calls are TRBV30 and TRBJ1-5, with D maybe TRBD1 (6 bases). V was trimmed by 4 bases and J by 0 bases, leaving 13 bases between them. The CDR3 contains 15 residues. Germline V CDR1 and CDR2: GTSNPN, SVGIG (reference sequence). The CDR3 DNA follows: TGTGCCTGGAATGATGGCAGGGGTAGCAATCAGCCCCAGCATTTT. Translation: CAWNDGRGSNQPQHF. Looking up the rest from reference TRBV30 and TRBJ1-5 gives the full variable domain: SQTIHQWPATLVQPVGSPLSLECTVEGTSNPNLYWYRQAAGRGLQLLFYSVGIGQISSEVPQNLSASRPQDRQFILSSKKLLLSDSGFYLCAWNDGRGSNQPQHFGDGTRLSIL.

This clone was observed a handful of times. This sequence joins TRBV30 and TRBJ1-1, with D possibly TRBD1 on 5 matching bases. The germline CDR1 and CDR2 sequences are GTSNPN and SVGIG (reference sequence). V was clipped by 4 bases and J by 3 bases, with 12 bases between them. This CDR3 is built from 13 residues. The DNA of the CDR3 is TGTGCCTGGACCGAGATGGGGCACACTGAAGCTTTCTTT. This encodes CAWTEMGHTEAFF.